This TCR beta chain was found in a study of beta chain features in type 1 diabetes. The investigators reverse transcribed all of the isolated RNA, so they sequenced expressed TCRB transcripts. Here immunoSEQ multiplex PCR was the method, and the copy in TCRdb shows in-frame clones only, minus some. The data hold 300,000 to 350,000 clones, with about 13% observed a single time. Sampling consisted of one heparinised blood draw per donor, averaging around 120 mL. CD4+ cells of the naive, central memory, regulatory and stem cell-like memory types were sorted via CD45RO/CCR7/CD25/CD127/CD95/CD27. Germline V gene sequence: CDR1 GTSNPN, CDR2 SVGIG (reference sequence). Trimming took 2 bases from V and 3 from J, leaving 10 bases between them. The CDR3 extends over 13 amino acids. Whole-study results and caveats: Moderate but significant shortening of TCRB CDR3s was recorded in all four CD4+ subsets from Type 1 diabetes patients. Shorter templates may be favored by PCR, equally so in patients and controls.

Only a few counts were recorded for this clone. Its antigen is not known. The chain employs TRBV30 and TRBJ1-2; possibly TRBD1 for D (6 bases). The clonotype originates from a woman between 18 and 29 years old with type 1 diabetes. Sequences were obtained from naive CD4+ T cells from blood. CDR3 sequence: CAWSPDRYYGYTF. CDR3 coding DNA: TGTGCCTGGAGTCCGGACAGATACTATGGCTACACCTTC.